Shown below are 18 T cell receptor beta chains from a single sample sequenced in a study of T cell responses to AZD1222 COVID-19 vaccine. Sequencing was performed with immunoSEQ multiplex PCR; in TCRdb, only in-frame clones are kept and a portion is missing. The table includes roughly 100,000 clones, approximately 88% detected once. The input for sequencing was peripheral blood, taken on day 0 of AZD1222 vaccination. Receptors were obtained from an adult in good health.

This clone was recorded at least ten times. This CDR3 is CASTLTGGTEAFF. The CDR3 DNA is TGCGCCAGCACGCTTACAGGGGGCACTGAAGCTTTCTTT. V and J are TRBV10-2 and TRBJ1-1, with 8 bases fitting TRBD1. The CDR3 runs 13 residues. From germline, CDR1 is WSHSY and CDR2 SAAADI. The junction had 5 bases not matched to a gene; V was cut back by 7 bases and J by 4 bases.

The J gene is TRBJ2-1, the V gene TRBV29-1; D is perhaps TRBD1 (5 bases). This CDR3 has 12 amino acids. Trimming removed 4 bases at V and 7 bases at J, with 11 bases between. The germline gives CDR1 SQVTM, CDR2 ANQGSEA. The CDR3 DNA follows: TGCAGCGTTGTTCAGGGTAGTAATGAGCAGTTCTTC. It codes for CSVVQGSNEQFF.

The CDR3 is CASSLEGFGGAATF. CDR3 in DNA: TGCGCCAGCAGCTTGGAAGGGTTCGGGGGTGCGGCCACCTTC. The J gene is TRBJ1-2, the V gene TRBV5-1; D is possibly TRBD1 (5 bases). This CDR3 spans 14 amino acids. CDR1 SGHRS and CDR2 YFSETQ come from the germline V gene. Trimming stripped 0 bases from V and 13 bases from J, with 19 bases between.

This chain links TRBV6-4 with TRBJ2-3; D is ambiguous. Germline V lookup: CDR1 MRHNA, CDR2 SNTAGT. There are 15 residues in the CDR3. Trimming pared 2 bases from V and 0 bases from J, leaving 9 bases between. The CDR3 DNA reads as TGTGCCAGCAGTGACCCGCAACCTAGCACAGATACGCAGTATTTT. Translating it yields CASSDPQPSTDTQYF.

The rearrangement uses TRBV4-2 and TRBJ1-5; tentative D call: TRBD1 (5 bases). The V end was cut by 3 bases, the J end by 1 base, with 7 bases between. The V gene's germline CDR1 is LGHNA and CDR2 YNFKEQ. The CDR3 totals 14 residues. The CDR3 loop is CASSQGDSNQPQHF. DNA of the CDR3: TGTGCCAGCAGCCAGGGGGACAGCAATCAGCCCCAGCATTTT.

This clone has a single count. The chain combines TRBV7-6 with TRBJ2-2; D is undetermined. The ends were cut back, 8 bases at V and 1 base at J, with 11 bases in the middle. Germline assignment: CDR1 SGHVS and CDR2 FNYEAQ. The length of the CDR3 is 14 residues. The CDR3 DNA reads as TGTGCCAGCGTTAACAGTCTGAACACCGGGGAGCTGTTTTTT. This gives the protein CASVNSLNTGELFF.

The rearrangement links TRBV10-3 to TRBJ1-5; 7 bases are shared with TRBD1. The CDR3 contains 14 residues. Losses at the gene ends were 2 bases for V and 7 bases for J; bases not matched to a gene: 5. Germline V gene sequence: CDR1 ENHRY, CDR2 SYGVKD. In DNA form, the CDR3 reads TGTGCCATCAGTGAGGGAGGGGGCAGACAGCCCCAGCATTTT. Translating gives CAISEGGGRQPQHF.

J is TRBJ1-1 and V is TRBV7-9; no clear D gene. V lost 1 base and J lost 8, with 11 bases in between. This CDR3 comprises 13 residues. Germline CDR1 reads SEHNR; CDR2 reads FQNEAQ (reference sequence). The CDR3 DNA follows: TGTGCCAGCAGCTTAGTCTTCGGCAGGGAAGCTTTCTTT. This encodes CASSLVFGREAFF.

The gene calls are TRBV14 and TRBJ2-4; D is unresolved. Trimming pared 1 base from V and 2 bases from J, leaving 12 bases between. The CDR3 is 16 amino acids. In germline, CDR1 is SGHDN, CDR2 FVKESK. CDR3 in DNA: TGTGCCAGCAGCCAAGGAGTGGGCGCCTCCAAAAACATTCAGTACTTC. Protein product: CASSQGVGASKNIQYF.

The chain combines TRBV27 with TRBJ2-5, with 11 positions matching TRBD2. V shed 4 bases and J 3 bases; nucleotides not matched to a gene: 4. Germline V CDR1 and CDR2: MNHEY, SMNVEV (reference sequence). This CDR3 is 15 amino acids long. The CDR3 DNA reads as TGTGCCAGCAGTTCCCCGGGACTAGCGGAAGAGACCCAGTACTTC. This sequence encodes CASSSPGLAEETQYF.

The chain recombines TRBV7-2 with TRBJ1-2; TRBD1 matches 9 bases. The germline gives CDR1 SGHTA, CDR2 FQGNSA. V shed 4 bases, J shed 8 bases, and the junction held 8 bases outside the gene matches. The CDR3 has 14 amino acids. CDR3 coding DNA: TGTGCCAGCAGCTGGGACAGGGCGGGATCGGGCTACACCTTC. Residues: CASSWDRAGSGYTF.

CDR3 in DNA: TGTGCCAGCAGTTATACATGGAAACAGCCCCAGCATTTT. This codes for CASSYTWKQPQHF. The V and J genes are TRBV6-5 and TRBJ1-5; D is unresolved. In germline, CDR1 is MNHEY, CDR2 SVGAGI. Trimming shortened V by 3 bases and J by 7 bases, and 10 bases separated the two germline ends. The CDR3 consists of 13 residues.

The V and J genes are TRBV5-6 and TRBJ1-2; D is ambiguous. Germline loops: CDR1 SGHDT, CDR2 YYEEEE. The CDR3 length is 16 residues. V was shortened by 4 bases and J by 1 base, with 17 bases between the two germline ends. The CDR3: CASSPGGRVVNYGYTF. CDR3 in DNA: TGTGCCAGCAGCCCGGGAGGGCGGGTCGTTAACTATGGCTACACCTTC.

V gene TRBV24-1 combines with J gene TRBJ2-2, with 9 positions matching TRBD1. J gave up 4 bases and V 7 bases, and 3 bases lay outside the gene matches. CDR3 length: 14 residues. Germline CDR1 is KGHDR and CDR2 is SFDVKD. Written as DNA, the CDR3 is TGTGCCACCAGGGGACAGGGTCGCACCGGGGAGCTGTTTTTT. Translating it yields CATRGQGRTGELFF.

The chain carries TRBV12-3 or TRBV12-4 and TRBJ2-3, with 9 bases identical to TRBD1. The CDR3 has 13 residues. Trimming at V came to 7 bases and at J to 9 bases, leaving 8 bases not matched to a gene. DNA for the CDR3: TGTGCCAGCAACGCGCCGGGACAGGGAACGCAGTATTTT. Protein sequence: CASNAPGQGTQYF.

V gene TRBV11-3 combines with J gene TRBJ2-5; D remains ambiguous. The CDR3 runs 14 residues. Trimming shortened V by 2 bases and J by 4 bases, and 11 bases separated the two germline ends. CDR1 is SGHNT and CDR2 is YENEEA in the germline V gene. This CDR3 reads CASSLNSPGETQYF. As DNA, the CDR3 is TGTGCCAGCAGCTTAAACAGCCCTGGAGAGACCCAGTACTTC.

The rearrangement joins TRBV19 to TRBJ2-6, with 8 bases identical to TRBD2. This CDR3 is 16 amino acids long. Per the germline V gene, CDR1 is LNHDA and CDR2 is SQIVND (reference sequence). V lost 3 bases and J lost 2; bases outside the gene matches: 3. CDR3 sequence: CASSIGRGTGANVLTF. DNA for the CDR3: TGTGCCAGTAGTATCGGGAGGGGAACTGGGGCCAACGTCCTGACTTTC.

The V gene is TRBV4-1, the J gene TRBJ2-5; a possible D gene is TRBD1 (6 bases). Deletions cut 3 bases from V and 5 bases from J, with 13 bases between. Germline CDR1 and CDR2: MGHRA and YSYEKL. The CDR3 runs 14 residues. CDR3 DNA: TGCGCCAGCAGCCAGGGGGCGCGTGTGGAGACCCAGTACTTC. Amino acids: CASSQGARVETQYF.